These 31 T cell receptor beta chains were sequenced from one sample in a study of control samples from healthy donors and cancer patients. The data were produced by immunoSEQ multiplex PCR, yet TCRdb's version contains in-frame clones alone and is incomplete. The sample lists about 150,000 clones; over 85% were seen once. Sequencing used blood. The receptors originated from a man aged 18 to 29 in good health.

The CDR3 reads CASSLVLGYRFTYEQYF. CDR3 nucleotides: TGTGCCAGCAGCTTAGTACTAGGGTACAGGTTTACCTACGAGCAGTACTTC. The chain recombines TRBV11-2 with TRBJ2-7; the D gene could be TRBD1 or TRBD2 (5 bases each). The CDR3 sequence is 17 residues long. V lost 1 base and J lost 2, with 18 bases in between. Germline V gene lookup returns CDR1 SGHAT and CDR2 FQNNGV.

The V call is TRBV30, the J call TRBJ2-7, with D maybe TRBD2 (6 bases). Germline V gene sequence: CDR1 GTSNPN, CDR2 SVGIG (reference sequence). There are 13 residues in the CDR3. V lost 3 bases and J lost 4, with 13 bases in between. CDR3: CAWSLGLDYEQYF. CDR3 coding DNA: TGTGCCTGGAGCCTGGGACTGGATTACGAGCAGTACTTC.

In this sample, this clone turned up once. This rearrangement joins TRBV7-9 to TRBJ1-1; a possible D gene is TRBD1 (5 bases). The CDR3 totals 15 residues. V dropped 1 base and J dropped 2 bases, with 11 bases sitting between them. Germline V lookup: CDR1 SEHNR, CDR2 FQNEAQ (reference sequence). The CDR3 here is CASSLGGGDNTEAFF. The CDR3 DNA follows: TGTGCCAGCAGCTTAGGGGGAGGGGACAACACTGAAGCTTTCTTT.

This clone was picked up one time. The chain has TRBV10-3 and TRBJ1-1, with 7 nucleotides matching TRBD1. The CDR3 is 13 residues long. The germline V gene has CDR1 ENHRY and CDR2 SYGVKD. In nucleotides, the CDR3 is TGTGCTACGAGGGGGACAGCCCTACTTGAAGCTTTCTTT. It codes for CATRGTALLEAFF.

This rearrangement joins TRBV13 to TRBJ1-3, with D tentatively TRBD1 (6 bases). CDR3 length: 18 residues. Germline values: CDR1 PRHDT, CDR2 FYEKMQ (reference sequence). Trimming left V 0 bases short and J 0 bases short, with 15 bases between. In nucleotides, the CDR3 is TGTGCCAGCAGCTTAGGGGGGGCCCCCCTCCTCTCTGGAAACACCATATATTTT. This sequence encodes CASSLGGAPLLSGNTIYF.

The chain employs TRBV6-4 and TRBJ1-2; maybe TRBD1 (6 bases). Deletions cut 2 bases from V and 7 bases from J, with 14 bases between. The CDR3 extends over 14 amino acids. Per the germline V gene, CDR1 is MRHNA and CDR2 is SNTAGT. CDR3 sequence (DNA): TGTGCCAGCAGTGACGGAAGGGGAGGGGGTGGCTACACCTTC. Its protein product is CASSDGRGGGGYTF.

The chain is built from TRBV3-1 (or the pseudogene TRBV3-2) and TRBJ2-1, with D possibly called TRBD1 or TRBD2 (5 bases each). Germline V gives CDR1 LGHDT, CDR2 YNNKEL (reference sequence). The CDR3 consists of 13 residues. The germline V and J ends were trimmed by 4 bases and 12 bases, with 16 bases remaining between them. The CDR3 region is CASSLPRDPSQFF. CDR3 bases: TGTGCCAGCAGCCTACCCCGGGACCCCTCGCAGTTCTTC.

The J gene is TRBJ2-2, the V gene TRBV28; weak D call: TRBD2 (6 bases). Germline CDR1 and CDR2: MDHEN and SYDVKM. The CDR3 extends over 12 amino acids. V lost 7 bases and J lost 14, with 17 bases in between. CDR3 in DNA: TGTGCCAGCAACCGCGGGACCCCCTTTCTGTTTTTT. As protein: CASNRGTPFLFF.

The V gene is TRBV7-9, the J gene TRBJ1-3; D call uncertain. V lost 5 bases to trimming and J lost 4 bases, with 12 bases between them. Per the germline V gene, CDR1 is SEHNR and CDR2 is FQNEAQ (reference sequence). CDR3 length: 14 amino acids. The CDR3 here is CASSPSGRGNTIYF. In DNA form, the CDR3 reads TGTGCCAGCAGCCCCAGCGGCCGAGGAAACACCATATATTTT.

This sequence joins TRBV29-1 and TRBJ2-3, with D possibly matching TRBD1 (6 bases). CDR1 and CDR2 (germline): SQVTM, ANQGSEA. V dropped 5 bases and J dropped 2 bases, with 17 bases sitting between them. CDR3 length: 15 amino acids. DNA for the CDR3: TGCAGCGTTCTCGAGGGGGTGCCCGCCACAGATACGCAGTATTTT. This gives the protein CSVLEGVPATDTQYF.

The chain couples TRBV5-1 to TRBJ2-7; 8 positions match TRBD1. CDR3 length: 14 residues. Trimming cost V 1 base and J 3 bases; bases outside gene matches: 3. Germline V gene lookup returns CDR1 SGHRS and CDR2 YFSETQ. CDR3 sequence reads: CASSLQGANYEQYF. The CDR3 DNA is TGCGCCAGCAGCTTGCAGGGGGCGAACTACGAGCAGTACTTC.

The chain couples TRBV29-1 to TRBJ2-7; tentatively, D is TRBD1 (5 bases). Germline loops: CDR1 SQVTM, CDR2 ANQGSEA. V was shortened by 2 bases and J by 0 bases, with 20 bases between the two germline ends. CDR3 length equals 17 residues. The CDR3 DNA sequence: TGCAGCGTTGAATTGTCCAGGGATTCCACGCGCTCCTACGAGCAGTACTTC. This gives the protein CSVELSRDSTRSYEQYF.

This clone was recorded only once. V gene TRBV18 combines with J gene TRBJ1-5; no clear D gene. The germline V gene encodes CDR1 KGHSH and CDR2 LQKENI. With 3 bases removed from V and 1 base from J, the gap between germline ends came to 7 bases. The CDR3 loop spans 14 amino acids. The CDR3 is CASSPGRSNQPQHF. In DNA, the CDR3 is TGTGCCAGCTCACCTGGACGGAGCAATCAGCCCCAGCATTTT.

Points on this clone: Other DNA sequences of this sample code for an identical CDR3. The chain is built from TRBV9 and TRBJ2-2; possible D gene TRBD1, 5 bases. The CDR3 contains 13 residues. Deletions cut 0 bases from V and 5 bases from J, with 5 bases between. Germline V lookup: CDR1 SGDLS, CDR2 YYNGEE. The CDR3 DNA is TGTGCCAGCAGCGTAGAGGGGACCGGGGAGCTGTTTTTT. This gives the protein CASSVEGTGELFF. The variable domain in full, completed from reference TRBV9 and TRBJ2-2, reads DSGVTQTPKHLITATGQRVTLRCSPRSGDLSVYWYQQSLDQGLQFLIQYYNGEERAKGNILERFSAQQFPDLHSELNLSSLELGDSALYFCASSVEGTGELFFGEGSRLTVL.

CDR3 nucleotide sequence: TGCGCCAGCAGCCAAGATCTGAACTATGGCTACACCTTC. It is translated as CASSQDLNYGYTF. The rearrangement uses TRBV4-1 and TRBJ1-2; unclear D gene. The CDR3 contains 13 residues. Germline V lookup: CDR1 MGHRA, CDR2 YSYEKL. The ends were cut back, 0 bases at V and 2 bases at J, with 4 bases in the middle.

This chain links TRBV5-1 with TRBJ2-7; 8 bases agree with TRBD1. The CDR3 runs 17 residues. In germline, CDR1 is SGHRS, CDR2 YFSETQ. Losses at the gene ends were 1 base for V and 0 bases for J; bases not matched to a gene: 9. CDR3 region: CASSLRPGQVTSYEQYF. The CDR3 nucleotides are TGCGCCAGCAGCTTGAGACCGGGACAGGTGACCTCCTACGAGCAGTACTTC.

The DNA for the CDR3 is TGTGCCAGCAGTGACCACGGGACAGGGCTCGGTGAGCAGTTCTTC. Its protein product is CASSDHGTGLGEQFF. The rearrangement joins TRBV6-4 to TRBJ2-1; 9 bases map to TRBD1. This CDR3 comprises 15 residues. Germline CDR1 and CDR2: MRHNA and SNTAGT. Trimming cost V 2 bases and J 9 bases; bases outside gene matches: 8.

This chain joins TRBV5-5 and TRBJ2-5, with D uncertain. The CDR3 runs 16 residues. Trimming removed 4 bases at V and 5 bases at J, with 21 bases between. CDR1 SGHKS and CDR2 YYEKEE come from the germline V gene (reference sequence). The CDR3 sequence is CASSPPWSARMETQYF. In DNA form, the CDR3 reads TGTGCCAGCAGCCCCCCTTGGTCAGCAAGGATGGAGACCCAGTACTTC.

The rearrangement uses TRBV7-2 and TRBJ2-1; TRBD2 agrees at 12 bases. V lost 5 bases, J lost 9 bases, and 17 bases stayed unmatched. This CDR3 is built from 18 residues. CDR1 is SGHTA and CDR2 is FQGNSA in the germline V gene. CDR3 residues: CASSLLKRASGREVEQFF. DNA for the CDR3: TGTGCCAGCAGCCTCCTCAAAAGAGCTAGCGGGAGGGAGGTTGAGCAGTTCTTC.

This chain connects TRBV27 to TRBJ2-7; TRBD2 matches 12 bases. Germline loops: CDR1 MNHEY, CDR2 SMNVEV (reference sequence). The CDR3 is 15 residues long. Trimming removed 0 bases from V and 4 bases from J; junction bases left unmatched: 1. CDR3 bases: TGTGCCAGCAGTTTATCGACTAGCGGGAGATACGAGCAGTACTTC. It is translated as CASSLSTSGRYEQYF.

This clone was detected once. The genes are TRBV7-9 and TRBJ2-5; 10 nucleotides agree with TRBD2. The CDR3 is made up of 17 amino acids. Germline loops: CDR1 SEHNR, CDR2 FQNEAQ (reference sequence). V lost 3 bases to trimming and J lost 2 bases; unmatched junction nucleotides: 9. The CDR3 coding sequence is TGTGCCAGCAGCTTGCTACCGGGACTAGCGTATCAAGAGACCCAGTACTTC. This gives the protein CASSLLPGLAYQETQYF.

The V and J genes are TRBV13 and TRBJ1-2, with D unresolved. The germline V and J ends were trimmed by 1 base and 8 bases, with 11 bases remaining between them. The germline gives CDR1 PRHDT, CDR2 FYEKMQ (reference sequence). This CDR3 contains 13 residues. The DNA for the CDR3 is TGTGCCAGCAGCTTAGATCCGGTGCGGGGCTACACCTTC. Its protein is CASSLDPVRGYTF.

The rearrangement links TRBV5-6 to TRBJ1-1; D might be TRBD1 (6 bases). Germline lookup yields CDR1 SGHDT and CDR2 YYEEEE. The CDR3 is 15 amino acids. The germline V and J ends were trimmed by 2 bases and 4 bases, with 15 bases remaining between them. CDR3: CASSFAQGFGTEAFF. CDR3 in DNA: TGTGCCAGCAGCTTCGCACAGGGTTTTGGCACTGAAGCTTTCTTT.

This rearrangement joins TRBV2 to TRBJ2-7; the match to TRBD1 covers 8 bases. Germline V CDR1 and CDR2: SNHLY, FYNNEI. With 5 bases clipped from V and 5 bases from J, the junction kept 14 bases outside the gene matches. The CDR3 is 16 amino acids. CDR3 sequence reads: CASSLTGATLRHEQYF. The CDR3 coding sequence is TGTGCCAGCAGTTTGACAGGGGCAACCCTAAGACACGAGCAGTACTTC.

V gene TRBV28 combines with J gene TRBJ1-1, with D tentatively TRBD1 (5 bases). Trimming removed 5 bases at V and 1 base at J, with 11 bases between. CDR3 length: 14 amino acids. Germline V gene data show CDR1 as MDHEN and CDR2 as SYDVKM. CDR3 nucleotide sequence: TGTGCCAGCAGTCTCAGGGCCGCGAACACTGAAGCTTTCTTT. Amino acids: CASSLRAANTEAFF.

The chain carries TRBV30 and TRBJ1-3; no firm D call. The CDR3 is 11 residues long. The germline V gene encodes CDR1 GTSNPN and CDR2 SVGIG (reference sequence). The V and J ends lost 1 base and 5 bases respectively, with 3 bases between them. The CDR3 DNA reads TGTGCCTGGAGTGCCCGAAACACCATATATTTT. Translating gives CAWSARNTIYF.

The chain recombines TRBV28 with TRBJ1-1; D remains ambiguous. Germline V gene sequence: CDR1 MDHEN, CDR2 SYDVKM. This CDR3 is 11 amino acids long. The ends were cut back, 5 bases at V and 11 bases at J, with 12 bases in the middle. The CDR3 nucleotides are TGTGCCAGCAGTAACAGTATCGCGGCTTTCTTT. Translation: CASSNSIAAFF.

The V and J genes are TRBV7-2 and TRBJ1-1, with 8 nucleotides matching TRBD1. Losses at the gene ends were 5 bases for V and 5 bases for J; bases not matched to a gene: 10. The CDR3 has 15 amino acids. Germline assignment: CDR1 SGHTA and CDR2 FQGNSA. The CDR3 nucleotides are TGTGCCAGCAGCCCCCCCACAGGGGGAAGTACTGAAGCTTTCTTT. The encoded protein is CASSPPTGGSTEAFF.

This chain joins TRBV4-1 and TRBJ2-7, with a tentative D call TRBD2 (6 bases). The V gene's germline CDR1 is MGHRA and CDR2 YSYEKL. The CDR3 is 14 residues long. Trimming stripped 4 bases from V and 5 bases from J, with 15 bases between. CDR3 protein: CASSRAFGSDEQYF. The CDR3 DNA sequence: TGCGCCAGCAGCCGAGCTTTCGGGAGCGACGAGCAGTACTTC.

The V and J genes are TRBV4-1 and TRBJ2-7; 10 bases agree with TRBD1. The length of the CDR3 is 16 residues. Germline V CDR1 and CDR2: MGHRA, YSYEKL. The V gene end was trimmed by 1 base and the J gene end by 5 bases; junction bases not matched to a gene: 8. The CDR3 sequence: CASSQARGTGVDEQYF. The CDR3, as DNA: TGCGCCAGCAGCCAAGCACGGGGGACAGGGGTGGACGAGCAGTACTTC.

The chain couples TRBV24-1 to TRBJ1-1; no reliable D call. V lost 7 bases and J 0 bases, leaving 11 bases between the germline ends. Looked up from germline, CDR1 is KGHDR and CDR2 is SFDVKD. The CDR3 consists of 14 residues. The CDR3 loop is CATRAPGLNTEAFF. The CDR3 DNA is TGTGCCACCAGGGCCCCAGGACTGAACACTGAAGCTTTCTTT.